The clone carrying this TCR beta chain was seen only a few times. The antigen remains unidentified. TCRdb re-called the 5' RACE reads with MiXCR, one entry per CDR3 protein. The data hold about 5,900 distinct CDR3 sequences, with around 66% observed a single time. Study outcomes and limitations: Tumor Tregs overlapped most with tumor, then blood, naive CD4+ cells. The TCR gene usage of tumor memory CD4+ T cells clustered together with blood and lymph node memory CD4+ cells and with lymph node naive CD4+ cells.

The V gene lost 3 bases and the J gene lost 0 bases, with 13 bases spanning the gap. The length of the CDR3 is 16 residues. The sequenced sample was memory CD4+ T cells sorted from a lymph node. Subset reported: memory CD4+ T cells, CD4+CD45RO+CD25-. The genes are TRBV12-3 or TRBV12-4 and TRBJ2-3; unclear D gene. This TCR derives from a female donor with breast cancer. The CDR3 nucleotides read TGTGCCAGCAGTTTCGGTGGTAGCCTTAGCACAGATACGCAGTATTTT. It is translated as CASSFGGSLSTDTQYF.